This T cell receptor (beta chain) is from a study of T cell responses to AZD1222 COVID-19 vaccine. Using immunoSEQ multiplex PCR, the repertoire was profiled, and TCRdb retains in-frame clones only, with some absent. The repertoire consists of about 150,000 clones, with roughly 90% occurring once and the leading ten covering under 1.5%. This CDR3 comprises 15 residues. Trimming stripped 5 bases from V and 3 bases from J, with 17 bases between. CDR1 MNHEY and CDR2 SVGAGI come from the germline V gene. The origin of this receptor is an adult in good health. Here the sequenced sample was peripheral blood, taken on day 0 of AZD1222 vaccination. This chain connects TRBV6-5 to TRBJ2-7; D perhaps matches TRBD1 (5 bases). DNA for the CDR3: TGTGCCAGCAGTCAGGACAAGGACGGAAGCTACGAGCAGTACTTC. Translating it yields CASSQDKDGSYEQYF.